The clone carrying this T cell receptor (beta chain) has at least ten counts. This entry is derived from a study of CD8 T cells in ankylosing spondylitis. The CDR3 runs to 15 residues. With 0 bases clipped from V and 6 bases from J, the junction kept 6 bases outside the gene matches. CDR1 is SGHRS and CDR2 is YFSETQ in the germline V gene. A single record per CDR3 protein comes from TCRdb applying MiXCR to the 5' RACE reads. The sample lists about 240,000 distinct CDR3 sequences; roughly 8.6% were seen once. This chain uses TRBV5-1 with TRBJ1-5; TRBD1 aligns across 7 bases. The sequenced sample was blood, either unsorted or a sorted T cell fraction (not recorded which). This receptor was obtained from a male donor with ankylosing spondylitis or in good health (not recorded which). CDR3 amino acids: CASSLEGQPGQPQHF. Here the CDR3 DNA reads TGCGCCAGCAGCTTGGAGGGACAGCCTGGTCAGCCCCAGCATTTT.